What follows are 7 T cell receptor beta chains derived from one specimen sequenced in a study of T cell responses to AZD1222 COVID-19 vaccine. TCRdb's copy holds only in-frame clones and misses some; the assay was immunoSEQ multiplex PCR. The sample has 130,000 to 150,000 clones, about 93% seen once. This material consisted of peripheral blood, taken on day 0 of AZD1222 vaccination. All receptors derive from an adult in good health.

J is TRBJ2-1 and V is TRBV28; 12 nucleotides line up with TRBD1. J was trimmed by 7 bases and V by 8 bases; bases with no gene match: 9. Germline CDR1 reads MDHEN; CDR2 reads SYDVKM. There are 15 residues in the CDR3. The CDR3 protein is CASGGQGAVLNEQFF. The DNA for the CDR3 is TGTGCCAGCGGGGGACAGGGGGCTGTTTTGAATGAGCAGTTCTTC.

The CDR3 loop reads CASSLSGRDSPLHF. The CDR3 DNA sequence: TGCGCCAGCAGCTTGTCGGGGAGGGATTCACCCCTCCACTTT. V gene TRBV5-1 combines with J gene TRBJ1-6; D remains ambiguous. V lost 1 base, J lost 8 bases, and 10 bases lay in between. Per the germline V gene, CDR1 is SGHRS and CDR2 is YFSETQ. The CDR3 consists of 14 residues.

The chain has TRBV27 and TRBJ1-4; D unresolved. V shed 11 bases and J shed 5 bases, with 12 bases lying between them. Germline V gives CDR1 MNHEY, CDR2 SMNVEV (reference sequence). This CDR3 has 12 amino acids. CDR3 sequence: CAVGRVNEKLFF. The CDR3 nucleotides read TGTGCCGTGGGGAGGGTAAATGAAAAACTGTTTTTT. The variable domain in full, completed from reference TRBV27 and TRBJ1-4, reads EAQVTQNPRYLITVTGKKLTVTCSQNMNHEYMSWYRQDPGLGLRQIYYSMNVEVTDKGDVPEGYKVSRKEKRNFPLILESPSPNQTSLYFCAVGRVNEKLFFGSGTQLSVL.

This clone was detected only once. This rearrangement joins TRBV28 to TRBJ1-5; perhaps TRBD1 as D (5 bases). Germline CDR1 MDHEN, CDR2 SYDVKM. Between the trimmed V and J ends, which lost 6 bases and 0 bases, there was a span of 9 bases. CDR3 length equals 14 residues. CDR3 DNA: TGTGCCAGCAGGGCCGGGGGTAGCAATCAGCCCCAGCATTTT. It encodes CASRAGGSNQPQHF.

The genes are TRBV28 and TRBJ1-6; D unclear. The CDR3 length is 15 residues. V was pared by 2 bases and J by 7 bases, with 12 bases between. The germline V gene encodes CDR1 MDHEN and CDR2 SYDVKM. The DNA of the CDR3 is TGTGCCAGCAGTTTAGGAGCTATGGGGAATTCACCCCTCCACTTT. It is translated as CASSLGAMGNSPLHF.

This clone was observed a single time. J is TRBJ1-1 and V is TRBV6-5, with D tentatively TRBD1 (6 bases). V lost 6 bases and J lost 4, with 9 bases in between. Germline V CDR1 and CDR2: MNHEY, SVGAGI. The CDR3 length is 12 residues. Written as DNA, the CDR3 is TGTGCCAGCAGCCGGGGGGCCACTGAAGCTTTCTTT. Amino acids: CASSRGATEAFF.

This clone showed up just a few times. This chain joins TRBV2 and TRBJ2-7; TRBD2 agrees at 14 bases. This CDR3 is 19 amino acids long. With V trimmed by 7 bases and J by 3 bases, 17 bases remained unmatched. Germline loops: CDR1 SNHLY, CDR2 FYNNEI. CDR3 amino acids: CASTDTGTSGSGGGYEQYF. The CDR3 DNA reads TGTGCCAGCACCGATACCGGGACTAGCGGGAGCGGGGGAGGCTACGAGCAGTACTTC.